The 16 T cell receptor beta chains presented below share a single source sample, sequenced in a study of blood T cell repertoires in COVID-19. The assay was immunoSEQ multiplex PCR, and TCRdb's table has in-frame clones only and misses some. Of 200,000 to 250,000 clones in the sample, less than 85% were seen once. The source material was peripheral blood. These receptors all stem from a woman of 80 years or more with acute or convalescent COVID-19.

V is TRBV4-1 and J is TRBJ1-4, with D possibly matching TRBD1 (6 bases). The CDR3 extends over 13 amino acids. Trimming took off 3 bases at V and 8 bases at J, with 10 bases between the two ends. Per the germline V gene, CDR1 is MGHRA and CDR2 is YSYEKL. CDR3 DNA sequence: TGCGCCAGCAGCCACCCAGGGGACGAAAAACTGTTTTTT. Its protein product is CASSHPGDEKLFF.

The V gene is TRBV9, the J gene TRBJ2-7; weak D call: TRBD2 (5 bases). The ends were cut back, 0 bases at V and 4 bases at J, with 14 bases in the middle. The CDR3 totals 15 residues. Germline assignment: CDR1 SGDLS and CDR2 YYNGEE. The DNA of the CDR3 is TGTGCCAGCAGCGTAGATCCAACTAGTGTGTACGAGCAGTACTTC. This codes for CASSVDPTSVYEQYF. The full variable domain, in which reference TRBV9 and TRBJ2-7 provide the parts outside the CDR3, is DSGVTQTPKHLITATGQRVTLRCSPRSGDLSVYWYQQSLDQGLQFLIQYYNGEERAKGNILERFSAQQFPDLHSELNLSSLELGDSALYFCASSVDPTSVYEQYFGPGTRLTVT.

The J gene is TRBJ1-1, the V gene TRBV28, with 9 bases aligning to TRBD1. Germline V gives CDR1 MDHEN, CDR2 SYDVKM. This CDR3 spans 16 amino acids. The ends lost 3 bases at V and 2 bases at J; junction bases unmatched: 7. In DNA, the CDR3 is TGTGCCAGCAGTTTGTTATGGGGACAGGGTAACACTGAAGCTTTCTTT. It yields the protein CASSLLWGQGNTEAFF. The whole variable domain, remainder taken from reference TRBV28 and TRBJ1-1, is DVKVTQSSRYLVKRTGEKVFLECVQDMDHENMFWYRQDPGLGLRLIYFSYDVKMKEKGDIPEGYSVSREKKERFSLILESASTNQTSMYLCASSLLWGQGNTEAFFGQGTRLTVV.

The chain carries TRBV11-3 and TRBJ2-7; perhaps TRBD1 as D (6 bases). In germline, CDR1 is SGHNT, CDR2 YENEEA. Trimming took off 5 bases at V and 11 bases at J, with 19 bases between the two ends. This CDR3 is built from 13 residues. CDR3: CASSRDRYSSEYF. The CDR3 DNA follows: TGTGCCAGCAGCCGCGACAGGTATAGTTCTGAGTACTTC.

The chain links TRBV1 to TRBJ1-1; whether TRBD1, the table's D call, matches the DNA was not checked. TRBV1 is listed as a pseudogene. The length of the CDR3 is 15 residues. CDR3 nucleotide sequence: TGCACCAGCAGCCCCTCCCTGGGCCTGAACACTGAAGCTTTCTTT. Its protein is CTSSPSLGLNTEAFF.

The gene calls are TRBV10-3 and TRBJ2-1, with 10 bases that match TRBD2. CDR1 ENHRY and CDR2 SYGVKD come from the germline V gene. This CDR3 contains 15 residues. J gave up 4 bases and V 9 bases, and 9 bases lay outside the gene matches. The CDR3 here is CAIGREAGGYNEQFF. The CDR3 nucleotides are TGTGCCATTGGCCGGGAAGCGGGGGGGTACAATGAGCAGTTCTTC.

In this sample, this clone turned up many times. This sequence joins TRBV2 and TRBJ2-1; TRBD2 matches at 14 bases. Germline V gene data show CDR1 as SNHLY and CDR2 as FYNNEI. After removal of 8 bases from V and 8 bases from J, the junction contained 11 bases not matched to a gene. This CDR3 is built from 16 residues. The CDR3 loop is CASRTGTSGGGYEQFF. CDR3 bases: TGTGCCAGCCGGACCGGGACTAGCGGGGGAGGGTATGAGCAGTTCTTC. The full variable domain, its missing parts supplied by reference TRBV2 and TRBJ2-1, is EPEVTQTPSHQVTQMGQEVILRCVPISNHLYFYWYRQILGQKVEFLVSFYNNEISEKSEIFDDQFSVERPDGSNFTLKIRSTKLEDSAMYFCASRTGTSGGGYEQFFGPGTRLTVL.

This chain links TRBV28 with TRBJ1-4, with a weak D call TRBD1 (6 bases). This CDR3 is 14 amino acids long. Germline V CDR1 and CDR2: MDHEN, SYDVKM. Between the trimmed V and J ends, which lost 8 bases and 10 bases, there was a span of 20 bases. The CDR3 region has the DNA TGTGCCAGCTCCCTTGACAGGCCGGGGGGAAAACTGTTTTTT. Amino acids: CASSLDRPGGKLFF. Variable domain in full (rest from reference TRBV28 and TRBJ1-4): DVKVTQSSRYLVKRTGEKVFLECVQDMDHENMFWYRQDPGLGLRLIYFSYDVKMKEKGDIPEGYSVSREKKERFSLILESASTNQTSMYLCASSLDRPGGKLFFGSGTQLSVL.

This clone was observed once. The gene calls are TRBV13 and TRBJ1-2; D remains ambiguous. Trimming shortened V by 0 bases and J by 7 bases, and 12 bases separated the two germline ends. This CDR3 spans 14 amino acids. CDR1 PRHDT and CDR2 FYEKMQ come from the germline V gene (reference sequence). The CDR3 region has the DNA TGTGCCAGCAGCTTAGGTCGAGGGTACGGTGGCTACACCTTC. It encodes CASSLGRGYGGYTF.

This sequence joins TRBV7-2 and TRBJ1-2, with D unresolved. This CDR3 is 12 amino acids long. The germline V and J ends were trimmed by 1 base and 4 bases, with 4 bases remaining between them. CDR1 and CDR2 (germline): SGHTA, FQGNSA. CDR3 in amino acids: CASSLDGYGYTF. Here the CDR3 DNA reads TGTGCCAGCAGCTTAGACGGCTATGGCTACACCTTC.

V usage is TRBV14 and J usage is TRBJ1-5, with 7 bases identical to TRBD1. CDR3 length: 13 amino acids. Germline V CDR1 and CDR2: SGHDN, FVKESK. The V gene end was trimmed by 4 bases and the J gene end by 7 bases; junction bases not matched to a gene: 4. CDR3 sequence (DNA): TGTGCCAGCAGCCTGACAGGGAGGCAGCCCCAGCATTTT. Translation gives CASSLTGRQPQHF. Drawing the rest from reference TRBV14 and TRBJ1-5, the complete variable domain is EAGVTQFPSHSVIEKGQTVTLRCDPISGHDNLYWYRRVMGKEIKFLLHFVKESKQDESGMPNNRFLAERTGGTYSTLKVQPAELEDSGVYFCASSLTGRQPQHFGDGTRLSIL.

The CDR3 nucleotides read TGTGCCAGCAGCCCGGGACAGAATAATTCACCCCTCCACTTT. Its protein product is CASSPGQNNSPLHF. The V and J genes are TRBV7-9 and TRBJ1-6; 7 bases are a match to TRBD1. This CDR3 has 14 residues. Trimming removed 5 bases from V and 5 bases from J; junction bases left unmatched: 3. From germline, CDR1 is SEHNR and CDR2 FQNEAQ (reference sequence). Variable domain in full (rest from reference TRBV7-9 and TRBJ1-6): DTGVSQNPRHKITKRGQNVTFRCDPISEHNRLYWYRQTLGQGPEFLTYFQNEAQLEKSRLLSDRFSAERPKGSFSTLEIQRTEQGDSAMYLCASSPGQNNSPLHFGNGTRLTVT.

This clone was picked up one time. The rearrangement joins TRBV12-3 or TRBV12-4 to TRBJ1-2; a possible D gene is TRBD1 (6 bases). The CDR3 has 13 amino acids. V lost 4 bases to trimming and J lost 3 bases, with 9 bases between them. The CDR3 loop is CASSSPGDYGYTF. In DNA, the CDR3 is TGTGCCAGCAGTTCCCCAGGGGACTATGGCTACACCTTC.

V gene TRBV29-1 combines with J gene TRBJ2-7, with 7 nucleotides matching TRBD1. The CDR3 loop spans 16 amino acids. Per the germline V gene, CDR1 is SQVTM and CDR2 is ANQGSEA. The junction had 18 bases not matched to a gene; V was cut back by 6 bases and J by 4 bases. CDR3 bases: TGCAGCGTCCAGTCTGGGACAGATAATTTAGGATACGAGCAGTACTTC. Translated, it gives CSVQSGTDNLGYEQYF.

The chain couples TRBV19 to TRBJ1-6, with D hard to call. CDR1 LNHDA and CDR2 SQIVND come from the germline V gene (reference sequence). Trimming cost V 6 bases and J 7 bases, with 19 bases left between them. The CDR3 is made up of 16 amino acids. The CDR3 loop reads CASRDAPGSQNSPLHF. The CDR3 nucleotides read TGTGCCAGTAGAGACGCGCCGGGGTCCCAAAATTCACCCCTCCACTTT.

The gene calls are TRBV27 and TRBJ1-5, with D tentatively TRBD1 (5 bases). The CDR3 sequence is 15 residues long. CDR1 is MNHEY and CDR2 is SMNVEV in the germline V gene (reference sequence). V lost 6 bases and J lost 0, with 12 bases in between. CDR3 amino acids: CASRRTLNSNQPQHF. CDR3 DNA sequence: TGTGCCAGCAGGCGGACACTCAATAGCAATCAGCCCCAGCATTTT.